These 13 T cell receptor beta chains were all obtained from the same sample, sequenced in a study of T cell repertoires in ileal Crohn's disease. The time point was: neoterminal ileum biopsy at postoperative endoscopy, about 6 months after surgery. Measured with immunoSEQ multiplex PCR; TCRdb has only the in-frame clones, and not every one. Counted here are 8,500 to 13,000 clones, 70% to 90% occurring once; the ten biggest clones make up more than 12%. Sequencing was done on a sample of ileal tissue. These receptors were obtained from an adult with Crohn's disease.

V gene TRBV28 combines with J gene TRBJ2-7; 8 positions agree with TRBD1. V was clipped by 6 bases and J by 7 bases; unmatched bases: 8. Germline-derived CDR1 and CDR2 are MDHEN and SYDVKM. The length of the CDR3 is 13 residues. The CDR3 DNA sequence: TGTGCCAGCAGAGGGCAGGGGGCACGGGAGCAGTACTTC. The encoded protein is CASRGQGAREQYF.

The chain combines TRBV5-1 with TRBJ2-3; D may be TRBD2 (7 bases). The CDR3 consists of 19 residues. V was cut by 3 bases and J by 2 bases, with 25 bases left in between. Germline CDR1 reads SGHRS; CDR2 reads YFSETQ. CDR3 in DNA: TGCGCCAGCAGCTCCCCAAGGGGGGGGGCGAAGTTGATCACAGATACGCAGTATTTT. Its translation is CASSSPRGGAKLITDTQYF.

The rearrangement links TRBV6-5 to TRBJ1-2; 9 bases align to TRBD1. The J segment lost 4 bases and the V segment lost 5 bases, leaving 2 bases of the junction unmatched. The CDR3 spans 13 residues. Germline V gene sequence: CDR1 MNHEY, CDR2 SVGAGI. The DNA for the CDR3 is TGTGCCAGCAGTGCGGACAGGGGCTATGGCTACACCTTC. Its protein product is CASSADRGYGYTF.

In this sample, this clone turned up once. The chain has TRBV28 and TRBJ2-7, with TRBD1 identical over 8 bases. This CDR3 has 15 amino acids. J was trimmed by 7 bases and V by 6 bases; bases with no gene match: 14. Germline V gene data show CDR1 as MDHEN and CDR2 as SYDVKM. DNA of the CDR3: TGTGCCAGCAGAAGCGATAGCAGGGGGCGCAGGGAGCAGTACTTC. Its protein is CASRSDSRGRREQYF.

This chain connects TRBV7-9 to TRBJ2-5; 9 bases map to TRBD1. V dropped 5 bases and J dropped 1; count of bases not matched to a gene: 5. The germline V gene has CDR1 SEHNR and CDR2 FQNEAQ (reference sequence). The CDR3 totals 15 residues. The CDR3 nucleotides read TGTGCCAGCAGCCCTTGGACAGGGGTCCAAGAGACCCAGTACTTC. It is translated as CASSPWTGVQETQYF. The full variable domain, in which reference TRBV7-9 and TRBJ2-5 provide the parts outside the CDR3, is DTGVSQNPRHKITKRGQNVTFRCDPISEHNRLYWYRQTLGQGPEFLTYFQNEAQLEKSRLLSDRFSAERPKGSFSTLEIQRTEQGDSAMYLCASSPWTGVQETQYFGPGTRLLVL.

This chain joins TRBV28 and TRBJ2-5, with 7 bases fitting TRBD1. CDR3 length: 14 amino acids. The trim removed 3 bases at V and 2 bases at J, leaving 3 bases unmatched. Germline loops: CDR1 MDHEN, CDR2 SYDVKM. This CDR3 is CASSFWDRQETQYF. The DNA for the CDR3 is TGTGCCAGCAGTTTCTGGGACAGACAAGAGACCCAGTACTTC.

The chain carries TRBV7-2 and TRBJ2-7; 11 bases fit TRBD2. The CDR3 length is 16 residues. Unmatched junction bases numbered 8, after V lost 3 bases and J lost 4 bases. The germline V gene encodes CDR1 SGHTA and CDR2 FQGNSA. CDR3 amino acids: CASSLSSGRKKYEQYF. CDR3 DNA: TGTGCCAGCAGCTTGTCTAGCGGGAGGAAGAAGTACGAGCAGTACTTC.

The CDR3 reads CASSLASGPSTYEQYF. CDR3 in DNA: TGTGCCAGCAGCTTGGCTTCAGGGCCCTCAACCTACGAGCAGTACTTC. The chain links TRBV5-5 to TRBJ2-7; a possible D gene is TRBD1 (5 bases). The V and J ends lost 0 bases and 2 bases respectively, with 15 bases between them. Germline CDR1 and CDR2: SGHKS and YYEKEE (reference sequence). The length of the CDR3 is 16 residues.

This clone came up a few times. The J gene is TRBJ1-4, the V gene TRBV5-6; D is ambiguous. The CDR3 sequence is 14 residues long. The germline CDR1 and CDR2 sequences are SGHDT and YYEEEE. The V end lost 5 bases, the J end lost 0 bases, and 8 bases lay between the germline ends. This CDR3 is CASSTAATNEKLFF. In DNA, the CDR3 is TGTGCCAGCAGTACAGCTGCAACTAATGAAAAACTGTTTTTT.

The rearrangement joins TRBV10-3 to TRBJ2-3, with 11 nucleotides matching TRBD2. V shed 6 bases and J 4 bases; nucleotides not matched to a gene: 6. There are 15 residues in the CDR3. CDR1 is ENHRY, CDR2 SYGVKD, per germline. The CDR3 here is CAIRDSGRGADTQYF. CDR3 bases: TGTGCCATCAGAGATAGCGGGAGGGGGGCAGATACGCAGTATTTT.

This chain links TRBV6-5 with TRBJ2-5; 7 nucleotides line up with TRBD1. J was trimmed by 7 bases and V by 2 bases; bases with no gene match: 4. CDR3 size: 13 residues. CDR1 and CDR2 from the germline V gene are MNHEY and SVGAGI. The CDR3 bases are TGTGCCAGCAGTTACAGGGGGCAGGTGACCCAGTACTTC. Its translation is CASSYRGQVTQYF.

The chain is built from TRBV5-6 and TRBJ2-7; a possible D gene is TRBD2 (5 bases). The CDR3 runs 14 residues. CDR1 and CDR2 (germline): SGHDT, YYEEEE. The ends were cut back, 4 bases at V and 0 bases at J, with 11 bases in the middle. CDR3 sequence reads: CASSPGVNSYEQYF. In nucleotides, the CDR3 is TGTGCCAGCAGCCCCGGGGTAAACTCCTACGAGCAGTACTTC.

The chain carries TRBV7-4 and TRBJ2-7; the match to TRBD2 covers 8 bases. CDR1 and CDR2 (germline): SGHVT, SQSDAQ. J was trimmed by 3 bases and V by 8 bases; bases with no gene match: 9. This CDR3 spans 14 amino acids. CDR3 in amino acids: CASSPGGPHYEQYF. CDR3 in DNA: TGTGCCAGCTCTCCGGGAGGGCCGCACTACGAGCAGTACTTC.